The text below deals with one TCR beta chain. This CDR3 contains 17 residues. The germline gives CDR1 SGHTA, CDR2 FQGNSA. V lost 5 bases and J lost 5; bases outside the gene matches: 15. The record originates from a study of T-cell reconstitution after alpha-beta-depleted transplantation in children. The library targeted TCRbeta and was prepared with unique molecular identifiers. One entry per CDR3 protein results from TCRdb running MiXCR on the PCR reads. This sample has approximately 520,000 distinct CDR3 sequences; approximately 29% occur once, and the top ten carry more than 2%. This chain joins TRBV7-2 and TRBJ2-5, with TRBD2 identical over 9 bases. The receptor was derived from a human donor who donated a stem cell graft to a child with aplastic anemia. This specimen consisted of PBMCs from the stem cell graft donor, obtained from the stem cell graft. This chain's CDR3 is CASSPQSSGALRETQYF. The CDR3 region has the DNA TGTGCCAGCAGCCCACAATCTAGCGGGGCGCTGAGGGAGACCCAGTACTTC.